The clone carrying this T cell receptor (beta chain) was recorded a few times. CDR3 size: 17 residues. CDR1 LNHDA and CDR2 SQIVND come from the germline V gene (reference sequence). V was trimmed by 1 base and J by 0 bases, leaving 13 bases between them. This sample was taken from a study of T cell responses to AZD1222 COVID-19 vaccine. Produced via immunoSEQ multiplex PCR; TCRdb's table is partial and in-frame only. This sample has 100,000 to 150,000 clones, with more than 80% found just once. The receptor's source is an adult in good health. The gene calls are TRBV19 and TRBJ2-1, with D possibly being TRBD2 (6 bases). The sample in question was peripheral blood, obtained on day 0 of AZD1222 vaccination. The CDR3 DNA reads TGTGCCAGTAGTATAGCCCCTAGCGTCCCCTCCTACAATGAGCAGTTCTTC. Its protein product is CASSIAPSVPSYNEQFF. Using reference TRBV19 and TRBJ2-1 for the parts outside the CDR3, the full variable domain is DGGITQSPKYLFRKEGQNVTLSCEQNLNHDAMYWYRQDPGQGLRLIYYSQIVNDFQKGDIAEGYSVSREKKESFPLTVTSAQKNPTAFYLCASSIAPSVPSYNEQFFGPGTRLTVL.